These 13 T cell receptor beta chains originate from one sample sequenced in a study of blood T cell repertoires in COVID-19. Sequencing used immunoSEQ multiplex PCR; TCRdb keeps in-frame clones, though not all of them. The sample lists 200,000 to 250,000 clones; around 88% were seen once. The sample comprised peripheral blood. Receptors were obtained from a man older than 75 with acute or convalescent COVID-19.

This clone occurred a few times. DNA for the CDR3: TGTGCCAGCAGCGTAGACGGGTTAGGCACTGAAGCTTTCTTT. It translates to CASSVDGLGTEAFF. The V call is TRBV9, the J call TRBJ1-1; D is ambiguous. Germline V CDR1 and CDR2: SGDLS, YYNGEE. The V and J ends lost 0 bases and 4 bases respectively, with 10 bases between them. This CDR3 is 14 amino acids long.

V usage is TRBV6-5 and J usage is TRBJ1-1, with D uncertain. The CDR3 length is 14 residues. Germline V gene sequence: CDR1 MNHEY, CDR2 SVGAGI. The germline V and J ends were trimmed by 6 bases and 3 bases, with 14 bases remaining between them. The DNA of the CDR3 is TGTGCCAGCAGCGGCCCGAACAGCCACACTGAAGCTTTCTTT. Its protein is CASSGPNSHTEAFF.

The rearrangement joins TRBV5-8 to TRBJ1-5; 7 bases are a match to TRBD1. Trimming removed 4 bases from V and 3 bases from J; junction bases left unmatched: 7. This CDR3 spans 15 amino acids. In germline, CDR1 is SGHTS, CDR2 YDEGEE. The CDR3 DNA follows: TGTGCCAGCAGCCCGCCGGGACAGCACAATCAGCCCCAGCATTTT. As protein: CASSPPGQHNQPQHF.

The rearrangement links TRBV6-2 or TRBV6-3 to TRBJ2-1, with TRBD2 identical over 12 bases. Germline CDR1 is MNHEY and CDR2 is SVGEGT. This CDR3 spans 20 amino acids. The V segment lost 5 bases and the J segment 1 base; nucleotides outside the gene matches: 15. The CDR3 here is CASSQHGLAGLKRSYNEQFF. As DNA, the CDR3 is TGTGCCAGCAGTCAACATGGACTAGCGGGATTGAAAAGATCCTACAATGAGCAGTTCTTC.

V gene TRBV11-3 combines with J gene TRBJ2-2, with TRBD2 identical over 9 bases. The germline CDR1 and CDR2 sequences are SGHNT and YENEEA. CDR3 length: 16 amino acids. V was clipped by 4 bases and J by 4 bases; unmatched bases: 7. The CDR3 sequence: CASSSETSGGTGELFF. The CDR3 region has the DNA TGTGCCAGCAGCTCGGAGACTAGCGGAGGCACCGGGGAGCTGTTTTTT. Together with reference TRBV11-3 and TRBJ2-2, the CDR3 gives the full variable domain: EAGVVQSPRYKIIEKKQPVAFWCNPISGHNTLYWYLQNLGQGPELLIRYENEEAVDDSQLPKDRFSAERLKGVDSTLKIQPAELGDSAVYLCASSSETSGGTGELFFGEGSRLTVL.

This clone appeared a single time. The J gene is TRBJ2-7, the V gene TRBV5-1; TRBD2 matches at 7 bases. With V trimmed by 3 bases and J by 0 bases, 6 bases remained unmatched. Germline V gene data show CDR1 as SGHRS and CDR2 as YFSETQ. The CDR3 length is 15 residues. The CDR3 nucleotides read TGCGCCAGCAGCTCCTCCGGGAGGAGCTCCTACGAGCAGTACTTC. Its protein product is CASSSSGRSSYEQYF.

V is TRBV29-1 and J is TRBJ2-7; 10 bases agree with TRBD1. CDR3 size: 16 residues. The V gene end was trimmed by 0 bases and the J gene end by 3 bases; junction bases not matched to a gene: 8. Germline lookup yields CDR1 SQVTM and CDR2 ANQGSEA. The CDR3 loop reads CSVEDRRDRGYYEQYF. The CDR3, as DNA: TGCAGCGTTGAAGATCGTAGGGACAGGGGATACTACGAGCAGTACTTC.

The chain links TRBV5-5 to TRBJ2-2; 10 bases map to TRBD1. The CDR3 length is 17 residues. J was trimmed by 2 bases and V by 4 bases; bases with no gene match: 8. The germline V gene encodes CDR1 SGHKS and CDR2 YYEKEE (reference sequence). CDR3 in amino acids: CASSPQGTGVNTGELFF. The DNA for the CDR3 is TGTGCCAGCAGCCCCCAAGGGACAGGGGTAAACACCGGGGAGCTGTTTTTT. The full variable domain, with the rest looked up from reference TRBV5-5 and TRBJ2-2, is DAGVTQSPTHLIKTRGQQVTLRCSPISGHKSVSWYQQVLGQGPQFIFQYYEKEERGRGNFPDRFSARQFPNYSSELNVNALLLGDSALYLCASSPQGTGVNTGELFFGEGSRLTVL.

V and J are TRBV21-1 and TRBJ2-1; TRBD2, as called in the table, went unchecked against the DNA. TRBV21-1 is an annotated pseudogene. CDR3 length: 16 amino acids. For the CDR3, the DNA is TGTGCCAGCAGCAACAGCGGGACCACCTTTTACAATGAGCAGTTCTTC. Translating gives CASSNSGTTFYNEQFF.

The chain is built from TRBV15 and TRBJ2-1; D may be TRBD1 (6 bases). Germline loops: CDR1 LNHNV, CDR2 YYDKDF (reference sequence). With 0 bases removed from V and 7 bases from J, the gap between germline ends came to 13 bases. The CDR3 is 15 amino acids. The CDR3 spells CATSRDKQGWNEQFF. In DNA, the CDR3 is TGTGCCACCAGCAGAGATAAGCAGGGGTGGAATGAGCAGTTCTTC.

V is TRBV28 and J is TRBJ2-3, with D unresolved. Germline loops: CDR1 MDHEN, CDR2 SYDVKM. Trimming removed 7 bases from V and 3 bases from J, with 14 bases in between. This CDR3 comprises 14 residues. The CDR3 is CASTSPGRTDTQYF. The CDR3 DNA reads as TGTGCCAGCACCTCCCCGGGTAGAACAGATACGCAGTATTTT.

The chain combines TRBV6-5 with TRBJ1-2; TRBD1 aligns across 7 bases. The germline V gene encodes CDR1 MNHEY and CDR2 SVGAGI. V lost 6 bases to trimming and J lost 3 bases; unmatched junction nucleotides: 7. This CDR3 spans 14 amino acids. Here the CDR3 DNA reads TGTGCCAGCAGCCTCAGGGGGAAGGACTATGGCTACACCTTC. Its protein is CASSLRGKDYGYTF.

V is TRBV27 and J is TRBJ1-5; 7 nucleotides agree with TRBD1. The junction had 8 bases not matched to a gene; V was cut back by 4 bases and J by 5 bases. Per the germline V gene, CDR1 is MNHEY and CDR2 is SMNVEV (reference sequence). CDR3 length equals 15 residues. CDR3 coding DNA: TGTGCCAGCAGTTCCGGGACAGTGAAGGATCAGCCCCAGCATTTT. Amino acids: CASSSGTVKDQPQHF.